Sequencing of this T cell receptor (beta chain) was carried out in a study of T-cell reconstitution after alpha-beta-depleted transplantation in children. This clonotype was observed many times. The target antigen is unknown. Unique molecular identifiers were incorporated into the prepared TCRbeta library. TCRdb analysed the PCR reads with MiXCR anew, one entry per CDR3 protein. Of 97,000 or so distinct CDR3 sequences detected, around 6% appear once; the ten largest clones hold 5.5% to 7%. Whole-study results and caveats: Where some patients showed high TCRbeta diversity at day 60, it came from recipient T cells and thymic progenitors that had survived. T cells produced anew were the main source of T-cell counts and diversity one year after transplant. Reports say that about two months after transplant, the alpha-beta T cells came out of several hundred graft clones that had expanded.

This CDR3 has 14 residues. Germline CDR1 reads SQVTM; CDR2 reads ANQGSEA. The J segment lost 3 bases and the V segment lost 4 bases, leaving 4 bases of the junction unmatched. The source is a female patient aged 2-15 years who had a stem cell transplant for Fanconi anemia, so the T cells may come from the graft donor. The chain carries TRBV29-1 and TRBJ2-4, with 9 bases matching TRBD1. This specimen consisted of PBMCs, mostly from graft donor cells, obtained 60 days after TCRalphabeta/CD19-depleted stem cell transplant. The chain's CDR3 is CSVGQGGNKNIQYF. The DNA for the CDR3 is TGCAGCGTTGGACAGGGGGGAAACAAAAACATTCAGTACTTC. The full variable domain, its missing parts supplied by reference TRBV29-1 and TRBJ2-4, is SAVISQKPSRDICQRGTSLTIQCQVDSQVTMMFWYRQQPGQSLTLIATANQGSEATYESGFVIDKFPISRPNLTFSTLTVSNMSPEDSSIYLCSVGQGGNKNIQYFGAGTRLSVL.